Listed below are T cell receptor beta chains from one sample, sequenced in a study of beta chain features in type 1 diabetes. Some clones are missing from TCRdb's copy, which holds only in-frame ones; the method was immunoSEQ multiplex PCR. Among about 290,000 clones, about 8.5% were seen once, and the ten largest hold about 0.93%. Sequencing was performed on central memory CD4+ T cells from blood. The source is a woman aged 18-30 years in good health. The CDR3 runs from the conserved cysteine through the conserved F or W. D genes are given only for firm matches. For some rows the clone size is stated as once, few or many, or as a class when expanded; others skip it.

D gene: .; J gene: TRBJ2-1; V gene: TRBV7-2; clone size: many; CDR3 protein: CASSSSFSYNEQFF; CDR3 DNA: TGTGCCAGCAGTTCGAGTTTCAGCTACAATGAGCAGTTCTTC
D gene: .; J gene: TRBJ2-3; V gene: TRBV6-1; clone size: .; CDR3 protein: CASSEGIGSPDTQYF; CDR3 DNA: TGTGCCAGCAGTGAGGGTATAGGGTCGCCAGATACGCAGTATTTT
D gene: .; J gene: TRBJ1-1; V gene: TRBV2; clone size: few; CDR3 protein: CASSGEGLRRAFF; CDR3 DNA: TGTGCCAGCAGTGGAGAAGGCCTCCGAAGGGCTTTCTTT
D gene: .; J gene: TRBJ2-3; V gene: TRBV30; clone size: .; CDR3 protein: CAWRRGTSTDTQYF; CDR3 DNA: TGTGCCTGGAGGAGAGGGACTAGCACAGATACGCAGTATTTT
D gene: .; J gene: TRBJ1-1; V gene: TRBV28; clone size: .; CDR3 protein: CASSLFRTEAFF; CDR3 DNA: TGTGCCAGCAGCCTCTTCCGGACTGAAGCTTTCTTT
D gene: .; J gene: TRBJ2-5; V gene: TRBV11-2; clone size: few; CDR3 protein: CASSLPGSETQYF; CDR3 DNA: TGTGCCAGCAGCTTACCAGGGTCGGAGACCCAGTACTTC
D gene: .; J gene: TRBJ1-2; V gene: TRBV27; clone size: .; CDR3 protein: CASSLSRNLYGYTF; CDR3 DNA: TGTGCCAGCAGTTTATCAAGAAACCTCTATGGCTACACCTTC
D gene: TRBD1; J gene: TRBJ2-7; V gene: TRBV7-2; clone size: .; CDR3 protein: CASSLRGQGWYF; CDR3 DNA: TGTGCCAGCAGCTTAAGAGGACAGGGGTGGTACTTC
D gene: TRBD1; J gene: TRBJ1-2; V gene: TRBV7-2; clone size: few; CDR3 protein: CASSPRQGHGYTF; CDR3 DNA: TGTGCCAGCAGCCCTAGACAGGGGCATGGCTACACCTTC
D gene: TRBD1; J gene: TRBJ2-2; V gene: TRBV4-2; clone size: few; CDR3 protein: CASSQGLRQGNAGELFF; CDR3 DNA: TGTGCCAGCAGCCAGGGACTTCGACAGGGGAACGCCGGGGAGCTGTTTTTT
D gene: .; J gene: TRBJ1-2; V gene: TRBV5-1; clone size: .; CDR3 protein: CASSLTGPIGYTF; CDR3 DNA: TGCGCCAGCAGCTTGACGGGCCCCATCGGCTACACCTTC
D gene: .; J gene: TRBJ2-1; V gene: TRBV25-1; clone size: few; CDR3 protein: CASSGGDNEQFF; CDR3 DNA: TGTGCCAGCAGTGGAGGGGATAATGAGCAGTTCTTC
D gene: .; J gene: TRBJ2-5; V gene: TRBV7-9; clone size: .; CDR3 protein: CASSYETQYF; CDR3 DNA: TGTGCCAGCAGCTATGAGACCCAGTACTTC
D gene: .; J gene: TRBJ2-1; V gene: TRBV11-2; clone size: few; CDR3 protein: CASSPGVFHNEQFF; CDR3 DNA: TGTGCCAGCAGTCCGGGAGTTTTCCACAATGAGCAGTTCTTC
D gene: .; J gene: TRBJ2-7; V gene: TRBV7-9; clone size: .; CDR3 protein: CASSPGPYYEQYF; CDR3 DNA: TGTGCCAGCAGTCCGGGACCCTACTACGAGCAGTACTTC
D gene: .; J gene: TRBJ2-3; V gene: TRBV30; clone size: .; CDR3 protein: CAWSPTGDTQYF; CDR3 DNA: TGTGCCTGGAGTCCCACCGGAGATACGCAGTATTTT
D gene: TRBD2; J gene: TRBJ2-3; V gene: TRBV7-8; clone size: .; CDR3 protein: CASSFRAGTDTQYF; CDR3 DNA: TGTGCCAGCAGCTTCAGAGCGGGAACGGATACGCAGTATTTT
D gene: .; J gene: TRBJ1-1; V gene: TRBV4-2; clone size: few; CDR3 protein: CASSQDDVSFEAFF; CDR3 DNA: TGTGCCAGCAGCCAAGATGATGTCAGTTTTGAAGCTTTCTTT
D gene: .; J gene: TRBJ2-1; V gene: TRBV7-2; clone size: few; CDR3 protein: CASSWTVNNEQFF; CDR3 DNA: TGTGCCAGCAGCTGGACAGTTAACAATGAGCAGTTCTTC
D gene: .; J gene: TRBJ2-7; V gene: TRBV7-2; clone size: .; CDR3 protein: CASSLELTSYEQYF; CDR3 DNA: TGTGCCAGCAGCTTAGAGCTGACCTCCTACGAGCAGTACTTC
D gene: .; J gene: TRBJ2-1; V gene: TRBV29-1; clone size: many; CDR3 protein: CSVVGGLSYNEQFF; CDR3 DNA: TGCAGCGTTGTGGGGGGACTCTCCTACAATGAGCAGTTCTTC
D gene: TRBD2; J gene: TRBJ2-5; V gene: TRBV4-3; clone size: few; CDR3 protein: CASSRGTSGGPRTETQYF; CDR3 DNA: TGCGCCAGCAGCCGTGGGACTAGCGGGGGCCCGCGGACGGAGACCCAGTACTTC
D gene: .; J gene: TRBJ2-3; V gene: TRBV30; clone size: .; CDR3 protein: CACVLGFSTDTQYF; CDR3 DNA: TGTGCCTGTGTCTTGGGATTTAGCACAGATACGCAGTATTTT
D gene: .; J gene: TRBJ2-1; V gene: TRBV9; clone size: once; CDR3 protein: CASSVDGRFYNEQFF; CDR3 DNA: TGTGCCAGCAGCGTAGATGGACGATTCTACAATGAGCAGTTCTTC
D gene: .; J gene: TRBJ2-5; V gene: TRBV5-1; clone size: many; CDR3 protein: CASSLAGTAETQYF; CDR3 DNA: TGCGCCAGCAGCTTGGCCGGGACCGCAGAGACCCAGTACTTC
D gene: .; J gene: TRBJ2-3; V gene: TRBV9; clone size: .; CDR3 protein: CASSVVGSAQYF; CDR3 DNA: TGTGCCAGCAGCGTAGTCGGGAGTGCGCAGTATTTT
D gene: TRBD2; J gene: TRBJ2-7; V gene: TRBV5-1; clone size: few; CDR3 protein: CASNPSSSGRAFEQYF; CDR3 DNA: TGCGCCAGCAACCCTAGCTCTAGCGGGAGGGCTTTCGAGCAGTACTTC
D gene: .; J gene: TRBJ1-2; V gene: TRBV6-6; clone size: many; CDR3 protein: CASSYGRVPGYTF; CDR3 DNA: TGTGCCAGCAGTTACGGACGGGTCCCTGGCTACACCTTC